Presented here are 26 T cell receptor beta chains from one specimen sequenced in a study of vaccination and CD4 T cells after COVID-19. Treatment indicated: approximately nine-day PBMC culture with coronavirus spike peptide pools or control peptides (ViraFEST assay). No antigens are known for them. The Oncomine TCR Beta short-read assay was what sequenced the DNA obtained from cultured CD4+ T cells. TCRdb analysed the PCR reads with MiXCR anew, one entry per CDR3 protein. The sample consists of 9,500 to 15,000 distinct CDR3 sequences, 55% to 65% of them appearing once. Specimen: CD4+ T cells from blood, cultured in vitro, collected before SARS-CoV-2 vaccination. Receptors originate from a human donor who had recovered from COVID-19.

V and J are TRBV28 and TRBJ1-4, with D tentatively TRBD1 (5 bases). Looked up from germline, CDR1 is MDHEN and CDR2 is SYDVKM. CDR3 length equals 15 residues. The V end was cut by 8 bases, the J end by 3 bases, with 16 bases between. CDR3 DNA: TGTGCCAGCTCCGGCCGCAGGGCGGCTAATGAAAAACTGTTTTTT. It is translated as CASSGRRAANEKLFF.

This clonotype came up a few times. This rearrangement joins TRBV6-1 to TRBJ1-6, with 9 bases that match TRBD1. The ends lost 5 bases at V and 10 bases at J; junction bases unmatched: 9. The CDR3 contains 15 residues. The V gene's germline CDR1 is MNHNS and CDR2 SASEGT. Written as DNA, the CDR3 is TGTGCCAGCAGTCACCTACAGGGGGCGCGATCACCCCTCCACTTT. Encoded protein: CASSHLQGARSPLHF.

The chain couples TRBV12-3 or TRBV12-4 to TRBJ1-6; TRBD1 is a possible D gene (5 bases). CDR3 length equals 13 residues. Trimming shortened V by 7 bases and J by 10 bases, and 14 bases separated the two germline ends. DNA of the CDR3: TGTGCCAGCACTCTGGGGGGAAGATCACCCCTCCACTTT. Protein product: CASTLGGRSPLHF.

The rearrangement joins TRBV7-2 to TRBJ1-1; 8 bases map to TRBD1. CDR1 and CDR2 (germline): SGHTA, FQGNSA. The CDR3 length is 15 residues. V lost 4 bases and J lost 3; bases outside the gene matches: 7. CDR3 region: CASSWTGPLDTEAFF. CDR3 coding DNA: TGTGCCAGCAGCTGGACAGGGCCTTTAGACACTGAAGCTTTCTTT.

This chain joins TRBV15 and TRBJ1-3, with D possibly TRBD1 on 6 matching bases. V lost 1 base, J lost 5 bases, and 9 bases lay in between. This CDR3 has 14 amino acids. Germline V lookup: CDR1 LNHNV, CDR2 YYDKDF (reference sequence). The CDR3 DNA reads as TGTGCCACCAGCAGAGCAGGGGCTAGAAACACCATATATTTT. Protein: CATSRAGARNTIYF.

The rearrangement links TRBV7-9 to TRBJ1-6; D remains unclear. The CDR3 sequence is 16 residues long. Germline CDR1 reads SEHNR; CDR2 reads FQNEAQ (reference sequence). The ends were cut back, 4 bases at V and 6 bases at J, with 16 bases in the middle. The CDR3: CASSWTGVAANSPLHF. CDR3 coding DNA: TGTGCCAGCAGCTGGACTGGCGTGGCAGCTAATTCACCCCTCCACTTT.

The sample holds a few counts of this clonotype. J is TRBJ2-2 and V is TRBV6-1, with D tentatively TRBD1 (5 bases). Between the trimmed V and J ends, which lost 2 bases and 6 bases, there was a span of 10 bases. CDR1 and CDR2 from the germline V gene are MNHNS and SASEGT. The CDR3 totals 14 residues. In DNA, the CDR3 is TGTGCCAGCAGTGAATATAGGGGCCCCGGGGAGCTGTTTTTT. It specifies CASSEYRGPGELFF.

The chain carries TRBV6-1 and TRBJ1-2, with D perhaps matching TRBD1 (5 bases). This CDR3 contains 13 residues. V was clipped by 1 base and J by 8 bases, with 11 bases between them. The germline CDR1 and CDR2 sequences are MNHNS and SASEGT. CDR3 coding DNA: TGTGCCAGCAGTGAAGGGGGGAGGCTGGGCTACACCTTC. It codes for CASSEGGRLGYTF.

This clonotype was detected a few times. The genes are TRBV20-1 and TRBJ2-3, with 9 bases fitting TRBD1. V lost 6 bases and J lost 8; bases outside the gene matches: 15. CDR1 and CDR2 (germline): DFQATT, SNEGSKA (reference sequence). This CDR3 region has 15 residues. CDR3 nucleotide sequence: TGCAGTGCGATTTCCTGGGACAGGGCCCAGGGTACGCAGTATTTT. Translating gives CSAISWDRAQGTQYF.

This rearrangement joins TRBV20-1 to TRBJ2-3; 7 bases are shared with TRBD2. Trimming at V came to 3 bases and at J to 1 base, leaving 7 bases not matched to a gene. Germline V gene sequence: CDR1 DFQATT, CDR2 SNEGSKA (reference sequence). CDR3 length equals 15 residues. The CDR3 nucleotides are TGCAGTGCTAGGCCCCCCCGGGGGGGCACAGATACGCAGTATTTT. Encoded protein: CSARPPRGGTDTQYF.

The chain uses TRBV7-6 and TRBJ2-1, with TRBD2 matching 12 bases. Germline CDR1 reads SGHVS; CDR2 reads FNYEAQ. The CDR3 spans 19 residues. Trimming removed 4 bases from V and 6 bases from J; junction bases left unmatched: 16. CDR3 sequence: CASSSRKGLASGRANEQFF. The CDR3 region has the DNA TGTGCCAGCAGCTCCCGCAAGGGGTTAGCTAGCGGGAGGGCCAATGAGCAGTTCTTC.

This CDR3 reads CASMGQMNTEAFF. DNA of the CDR3: TGTGCCAGCATGGGACAGATGAACACTGAAGCTTTCTTT. This chain links TRBV2 with TRBJ1-1; TRBD1 aligns across 7 bases. The length of the CDR3 is 13 residues. Losses at the gene ends were 7 bases for V and 0 bases for J; bases not matched to a gene: 2. CDR1 and CDR2 (germline): SNHLY, FYNNEI.

The sample holds a few counts of this clonotype. This chain uses TRBV20-1 with TRBJ1-5; 7 nucleotides align to TRBD1. Trimming at V came to 4 bases and at J to 7 bases, leaving 7 bases not matched to a gene. This CDR3 contains 13 residues. Germline V CDR1 and CDR2: DFQATT, SNEGSKA (reference sequence). CDR3 residues: CSAKGTATQPQHF. CDR3 nucleotide sequence: TGCAGTGCTAAGGGGACAGCAACCCAGCCCCAGCATTTT.

This chain connects TRBV20-1 to TRBJ1-1; D uncertain. The germline V gene has CDR1 DFQATT and CDR2 SNEGSKA (reference sequence). The CDR3 loop spans 14 amino acids. Trimming shortened V by 1 base and J by 4 bases, and 13 bases separated the two germline ends. The CDR3 sequence is CSARGVRILTEAFF. DNA of the CDR3: TGCAGTGCTAGAGGGGTTAGAATCCTCACTGAAGCTTTCTTT.

The chain links TRBV4-2 to TRBJ2-7; 12 nucleotides agree with TRBD1. After removal of 2 bases from V and 6 bases from J, the junction contained 5 bases not matched to a gene. CDR1 is LGHNA, CDR2 YNFKEQ, per germline. This CDR3 region has 15 residues. The CDR3 protein is CASSQWLGQGAEQYF. CDR3 nucleotides: TGTGCCAGCAGCCAATGGCTGGGACAGGGGGCCGAGCAGTACTTC.

The CDR3 protein is CASSPTSGKETQYF. The DNA for the CDR3 is TGTGCCAGCAGCCCCACTAGCGGTAAAGAGACCCAGTACTTC. The V and J genes are TRBV5-4 and TRBJ2-5, with TRBD2 identical over 8 bases. Looked up from germline, CDR1 is SGHNT and CDR2 is YYREEE (reference sequence). CDR3 size: 14 residues. The ends lost 4 bases at V and 3 bases at J; junction bases unmatched: 5.

This chain joins TRBV11-3 and TRBJ1-1, with D perhaps matching TRBD1 (6 bases). The CDR3 sequence is 14 residues long. Per the germline V gene, CDR1 is SGHNT and CDR2 is YENEEA. V lost 3 bases and J lost 2, with 10 bases in between. CDR3 region: CASSFAQGNTEAFF. DNA of the CDR3: TGTGCCAGCAGCTTCGCACAGGGTAACACTGAAGCTTTCTTT.

This clonotype was observed a few times. The chain is built from TRBV7-2 and TRBJ1-1; D unclear. Looked up from germline, CDR1 is SGHTA and CDR2 is FQGNSA. CDR3 length equals 15 residues. Trimming cost V 5 bases and J 0 bases, with 13 bases left between them. CDR3 loop: CASSRSAAMNTEAFF. The CDR3, as DNA: TGTGCCAGCAGCCGGAGCGCCGCCATGAACACTGAAGCTTTCTTT.

About this clonotype: The junction does not match germline at one end; this may be a read error. The rearrangement joins TRBV7-2 to TRBJ2-1; 7 nucleotides align to TRBD2. The CDR3 contains 16 residues. The germline CDR1 and CDR2 sequences are SGHTA and FQGNSA. CDR3 loop: CASSLEPAGWYNEQFF. The CDR3 DNA is TGTGCCAGCAGCTTAGAGCCAGCGGGGTGGTACAATGAACAGTTCTTC. Using reference TRBV7-2 and TRBJ2-1 for the parts outside the CDR3, the full variable domain is GAGVSQSPSNKVTEKGKDVELRCDPISGHTALYWYRQSLGQGLEFLIYFQGNSAPDKSGLPSDRFSAERTGGSVSTLTIQRTQQEDSAVYLCASSLEPAGWYNEQFFGPGTRLTVL.

The V and J genes are TRBV6-1 and TRBJ2-6; D call uncertain. CDR3 length: 19 residues. CDR1 is MNHNS, CDR2 SASEGT, per germline. With 0 bases removed from V and 4 bases from J, the gap between germline ends came to 19 bases. The CDR3 DNA reads TGTGCCAGCAGTGAAGCGCCCCCTCTAAACTTGGGAGGGGCCAACGTCCTGACTTTC. The encoded protein is CASSEAPPLNLGGANVLTF.

This chain joins TRBV4-2 and TRBJ1-5, with 8 bases fitting TRBD1. With V trimmed by 1 base and J by 7 bases, 12 bases remained unmatched. The CDR3 loop spans 17 amino acids. Germline V gene data show CDR1 as LGHNA and CDR2 as YNFKEQ. The CDR3 here is CASSQAGQASRGQPQHF. CDR3 DNA sequence: TGTGCCAGCAGCCAAGCGGGACAGGCCTCACGGGGACAGCCCCAGCATTTT.

The rearrangement links TRBV11-2 to TRBJ2-7, with no clear D. The CDR3 length is 14 residues. Germline V CDR1 and CDR2: SGHAT, FQNNGV. Trimming left V 7 bases short and J 6 bases short, with 19 bases between. CDR3 coding DNA: TGTGCCAGCACCCAATCGGGCAGCTCCCTCGAGCAGTACTTC. Its translation is CASTQSGSSLEQYF.

This chain connects TRBV10-1 to TRBJ2-3, with 8 bases fitting TRBD1. The germline V gene has CDR1 WNHNN and CDR2 SYGVQD (reference sequence). The CDR3 has 12 amino acids. V trimming: 5 bases; J trimming: 11 bases; junction bases outside the gene matches: 6. CDR3 nucleotides: TGCGCCAGCAGTACCGGGACAGGCCGGCAGTATTTT. Its protein is CASSTGTGRQYF.

This sequence joins TRBV20-1 and TRBJ2-7, with TRBD2 matching 8 bases. Germline V gene sequence: CDR1 DFQATT, CDR2 SNEGSKA (reference sequence). The length of the CDR3 is 14 residues. Trimming at V came to 4 bases and at J to 3 bases, leaving 8 bases not matched to a gene. The CDR3 nucleotides are TGCAGTGCTATAAGCGGGGGAGGGTTCTACGAGCAGTACTTC. Translating gives CSAISGGGFYEQYF.

This sequence joins TRBV5-4 and TRBJ2-6; D may correspond to TRBD1 or TRBD2 (5 bases each). This CDR3 has 16 amino acids. V lost 4 bases, J lost 3 bases, and 14 bases lay in between. CDR1 is SGHNT and CDR2 is YYREEE in the germline V gene (reference sequence). The CDR3 DNA reads as TGTGCCAGCAGCAAGGGGCTGAGGGATGGGGCCAACGTCCTGACTTTC. It codes for CASSKGLRDGANVLTF.

The chain couples TRBV12-3 or TRBV12-4 to TRBJ1-2; possibly TRBD1 for D (5 bases). V was pared by 7 bases and J by 0 bases, with 18 bases between. The length of the CDR3 is 16 residues. The chain's CDR3 is CASTLGGAISNYGYTF. CDR3 DNA: TGTGCCAGCACCCTTGGAGGGGCGATTTCTAACTATGGCTACACCTTC.